The T cell receptor beta chain under discussion was sequenced for a study of shared clonotypes between healthy human individuals. Germline V gene data show CDR1 as MGHRA and CDR2 as YSYEKL. The CDR3 is 15 amino acids. V shed 4 bases, J shed 0 bases, and the junction held 3 bases outside the gene matches. Findings of the study overall: Relative to their counterparts shared across all four donors, non-shared clonotypes exhibited diminished generation probabilities.

Sequencing was performed with immunoSEQ multiplex PCR; in TCRdb, only in-frame clones are kept and a portion is missing. The data show about 1 million clones, with under 80% seen just once and approximately 1.5% held by the top ten. As concerns this clone: Its antigen is undetermined.

The rearrangement joins TRBV4-1 to TRBJ2-7, with 10 nucleotides matching TRBD1. The receptor was derived from a man aged 18 to 30 in good health. Sequences were obtained from memory CD4+ T cells sorted from blood. Described subset: CD45RA-negative fraction. The chain's CDR3 is CASSPGQGSSYEQYF. The CDR3 DNA reads TGCGCCAGCAGCCCGGGACAGGGGAGCTCCTACGAGCAGTACTTC.